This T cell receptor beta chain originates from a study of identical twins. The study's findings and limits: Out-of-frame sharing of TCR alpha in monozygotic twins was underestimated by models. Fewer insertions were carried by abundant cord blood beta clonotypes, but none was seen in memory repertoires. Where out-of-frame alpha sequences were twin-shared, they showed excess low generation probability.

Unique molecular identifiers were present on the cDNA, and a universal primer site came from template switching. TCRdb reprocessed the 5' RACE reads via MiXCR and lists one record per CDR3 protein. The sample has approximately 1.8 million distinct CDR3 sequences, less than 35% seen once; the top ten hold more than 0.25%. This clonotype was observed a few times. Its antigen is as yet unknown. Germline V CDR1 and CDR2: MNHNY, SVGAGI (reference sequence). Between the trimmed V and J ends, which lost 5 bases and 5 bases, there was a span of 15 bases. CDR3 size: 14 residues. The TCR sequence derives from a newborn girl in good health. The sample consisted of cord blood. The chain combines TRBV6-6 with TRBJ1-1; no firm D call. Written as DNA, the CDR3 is TGTGCCAGCAGTCCTCCCGGAGGTGGGACTGAAGCTTTCTTT. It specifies CASSPPGGGTEAFF.